The source of this T cell receptor beta chain is a study of T-cell reconstitution after alpha-beta-depleted transplantation in children. The CDR3 runs 13 residues. J gave up 7 bases and V 1 base, and 1 base lay outside the gene matches. Germline V gene data show CDR1 as LGHDT and CDR2 as YNNKEL (reference sequence). The authors prepared the TCRbeta library with unique molecular identifiers. TCRdb re-called the PCR reads through MiXCR, storing one row per CDR3 protein. The repertoire holds 300,000 to 400,000 distinct CDR3 sequences, with about 14% as singletons. The chain recombines TRBV3-1 with TRBJ1-1; 9 positions agree with TRBD1. The input for sequencing was PBMCs, taken from the stem cell graft. This sequence was found in a human donor who donated a stem cell graft to a child with Fanconi anemia. The CDR3 here is CASSQGQGVEAFF. The CDR3 nucleotides read TGTGCCAGCAGCCAAGGACAGGGGGTTGAAGCTTTCTTT. The whole variable domain, remainder taken from reference TRBV3-1 and TRBJ1-1, is DTAVSQTPKYLVTQMGNDKSIKCEQNLGHDTMYWYKQDSKKFLKIMFSYNNKELIINETVPNRFSPKSPDKAHLNLHINSLELGDSAVYFCASSQGQGVEAFFGQGTRLTVV.